The TCR beta chain described here comes from a study of shared clonotypes between healthy human individuals. Points from the study as a whole: Only blood samples were collected, and tissue repertoires likely differ. Clonotype sharing across a few donors was observed for 4.5% to 6.5% of naive CD4 clonotypes.

Comment on this clone: The antigen remains unidentified.

All donors were Caucasian adults living in Nashville, Tennessee. CD4+ cells were split into CD45RA+ naive and CD45RA-negative memory subsets. Sequencing was performed with immunoSEQ multiplex PCR; in TCRdb, only in-frame clones are kept and a portion is missing. The table includes 2,500,000 or so clones, roughly 93% detected once. The V and J ends lost 0 bases and 0 bases respectively, with 8 bases between them. Germline V gene sequence: CDR1 SGDLS, CDR2 YYNGEE. The CDR3 has 15 amino acids. This TCR came from a man aged 18 to 35 in good health. Some clones in this sample may be carry-over from other donors' samples. The specimen was naive CD4+ T cells from PBMCs. The sample's subset: CD45RA+ positively selected. The V gene is TRBV9, the J gene TRBJ2-3; no definite D call. This CDR3 reads CASSVGQKSTDTQYF. The DNA for the CDR3 is TGTGCCAGCAGCGTAGGGCAGAAGAGCACAGATACGCAGTATTTT.